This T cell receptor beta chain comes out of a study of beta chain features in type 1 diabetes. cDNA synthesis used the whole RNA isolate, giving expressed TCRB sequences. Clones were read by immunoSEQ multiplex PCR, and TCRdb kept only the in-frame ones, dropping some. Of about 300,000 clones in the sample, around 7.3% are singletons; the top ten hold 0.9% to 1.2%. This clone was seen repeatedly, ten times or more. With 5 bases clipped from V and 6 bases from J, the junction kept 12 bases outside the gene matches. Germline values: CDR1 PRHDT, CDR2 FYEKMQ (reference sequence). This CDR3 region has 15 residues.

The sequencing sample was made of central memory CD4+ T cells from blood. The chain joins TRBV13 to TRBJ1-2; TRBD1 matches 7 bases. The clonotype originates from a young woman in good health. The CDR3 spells CASSPHDRAPDGYTF. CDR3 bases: TGTGCCAGCAGCCCCCACGACAGGGCCCCCGATGGCTACACCTTC. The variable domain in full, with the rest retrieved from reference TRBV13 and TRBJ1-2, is AAGVIQSPRHLIKEKRETATLKCYPIPRHDTVYWYQQGPGQDPQFLISFYEKMQSDKGSIPDRFSAQQFSDYHSELNMSSLELGDSALYFCASSPHDRAPDGYTFGSGTRLTVV.